Following are 28 T cell receptor beta chains from one sample sequenced in a study of blood T cell repertoires in COVID-19. Method: immunoSEQ multiplex PCR; TCRdb's copy keeps in-frame clones and lacks some. The sample yields about 190,000 clones, around nine tenths seen once. Specimen: peripheral blood. Receptors originate from a woman aged 40-49 years who had recovered from COVID-19.

This chain connects TRBV7-2 to TRBJ2-2; 8 nucleotides line up with TRBD2. The CDR3 is 17 amino acids. Germline V CDR1 and CDR2: SGHTA, FQGNSA. Trimming at V came to 1 base and at J to 1 base, leaving 5 bases not matched to a gene. The CDR3 region is CASSLDVGLGNTGELFF. Here the CDR3 DNA reads TGTGCCAGCAGCTTAGATGTGGGACTAGGGAACACCGGGGAGCTGTTTTTT.

V gene TRBV2 combines with J gene TRBJ1-1; no clear D gene. V lost 4 bases and J lost 1, with 7 bases in between. The germline V gene encodes CDR1 SNHLY and CDR2 FYNNEI. This CDR3 spans 13 amino acids. The CDR3, as DNA: TGTGCCAGCAGTGCCTCGTGGAACACTGAAGCTTTCTTT. It encodes CASSASWNTEAFF.

The genes are TRBV6-6 and TRBJ2-7, with 8 positions matching TRBD2. CDR1 is MNHNY and CDR2 is SVGAGI in the germline V gene (reference sequence). This CDR3 has 16 residues. The V segment lost 2 bases and the J segment 2 bases; nucleotides outside the gene matches: 8. The CDR3 nucleotides are TGTGCCAGCAGTTACGGTCGTCAGCGGGAGCCCTACGAGCAGTACTTC. Protein: CASSYGRQREPYEQYF.

This clone was picked up one time. The V call is TRBV29-1, the J call TRBJ2-2, with D possibly TRBD2 on 6 matching bases. The CDR3 contains 17 residues. Germline V CDR1 and CDR2: SQVTM, ANQGSEA. V was clipped by 0 bases and J by 6 bases, with 20 bases between them. Here the CDR3 DNA reads TGCAGCGTTGAAGAGGGTATTCGGGGGAGCGGGCCCGGGGAGCTGTTTTTT. As protein: CSVEEGIRGSGPGELFF.

This clone came up once. The rearrangement joins TRBV7-6 to TRBJ1-1; tentative D call: TRBD1 (5 bases). Trimming took 5 bases from V and 2 from J, leaving 21 bases between them. The CDR3 is 17 amino acids. The germline V gene has CDR1 SGHVS and CDR2 FNYEAQ. The CDR3 loop reads CASSPQGFTLSNTEAFF. The DNA for the CDR3 is TGTGCCAGCAGCCCCCAGGGTTTCACCCTTTCAAACACTGAAGCTTTCTTT. Full variable domain (missing parts from reference TRBV7-6 and TRBJ1-1): GAGVSQSPRYKVTKRGQDVALRCDPISGHVSLYWYRQALGQGPEFLTYFNYEAQQDKSGLPNDRFSAERPEGSISTLTIQRTEQRDSAMYRCASSPQGFTLSNTEAFFGQGTRLTVV.

V and J are TRBV4-3 and TRBJ2-4, with D tentatively TRBD2 (5 bases). In germline, CDR1 is LGHNA, CDR2 YSLEER. Trimming took 2 bases from V and 1 from J, leaving 15 bases between them. This CDR3 is 17 amino acids long. The CDR3 protein is CASSQHPLATAKNIQYF. The CDR3 nucleotides are TGCGCCAGCAGCCAACACCCCTTAGCGACGGCCAAAAACATTCAGTACTTC.

The gene calls are TRBV28 and TRBJ2-2; 9 nucleotides line up with TRBD2. The CDR3 has 13 residues. J was trimmed by 8 bases and V by 5 bases; bases with no gene match: 3. Germline CDR1 reads MDHEN; CDR2 reads SYDVKM. Written as DNA, the CDR3 is TGTGCCAGCAGTCCCGGACTAGCGGGGGAGCTGTTTTTT. It yields the protein CASSPGLAGELFF. Full variable domain (rest looked up from reference TRBV28 and TRBJ2-2): DVKVTQSSRYLVKRTGEKVFLECVQDMDHENMFWYRQDPGLGLRLIYFSYDVKMKEKGDIPEGYSVSREKKERFSLILESASTNQTSMYLCASSPGLAGELFFGEGSRLTVL.

The chain has TRBV27 and TRBJ1-5, with 7 positions matching TRBD1. After removal of 4 bases from V and 6 bases from J, the junction contained 6 bases not matched to a gene. Germline assignment: CDR1 MNHEY and CDR2 SMNVEV (reference sequence). This CDR3 comprises 14 residues. The DNA for the CDR3 is TGTGCCAGCAGTTCGACAGGGTCAGTTCAGCCCCAGCATTTT. Translated: CASSSTGSVQPQHF.

J is TRBJ2-5 and V is TRBV7-2; 10 nucleotides agree with TRBD2. There are 18 residues in the CDR3. J was trimmed by 4 bases and V by 1 base; bases with no gene match: 12. The germline CDR1 and CDR2 sequences are SGHTA and FQGNSA. The CDR3 here is CASSLGRGISGRRETQYF. CDR3 DNA sequence: TGTGCCAGCAGCTTAGGCCGGGGGATTAGCGGGAGGAGAGAGACCCAGTACTTC.

CDR3 nucleotide sequence: TGTGCCAGCAGTTTTTGGTTAGGACAGGGAGGAAAGGACACTGAAGCTTTCTTT. Translated: CASSFWLGQGGKDTEAFF. This chain uses TRBV28 with TRBJ1-1, with 8 positions matching TRBD1. CDR1 and CDR2 from the germline V gene are MDHEN and SYDVKM. The CDR3 runs to 18 residues. The trim removed 3 bases at V and 3 bases at J, leaving 15 bases unmatched.

The V call is TRBV5-1, the J call TRBJ2-2, with 11 bases lining up with TRBD1. Germline values: CDR1 SGHRS, CDR2 YFSETQ. The CDR3 covers 16 residues. V trimming: 6 bases; J trimming: 4 bases; junction bases outside the gene matches: 8. This CDR3 is CASKPGQGVSTGELFF. Written as DNA, the CDR3 is TGCGCCAGCAAGCCGGGACAGGGGGTGAGCACCGGGGAGCTGTTTTTT.

J is TRBJ1-2 and V is TRBV18, with D tentatively TRBD1 (5 bases). The CDR3 is 14 residues long. V was pared by 3 bases and J by 1 base, with 9 bases between. The germline CDR1 and CDR2 sequences are KGHSH and LQKENI. CDR3 coding DNA: TGTGCCAGCTCACCCGCTGACAGTAACTATGGCTACACCTTC. It yields the protein CASSPADSNYGYTF.

This clone was found a few times. J is TRBJ1-1 and V is TRBV5-1, with D possibly TRBD1 on 5 matching bases. V dropped 4 bases and J dropped 4 bases, with 11 bases sitting between them. This CDR3 region has 13 residues. Germline V gene data show CDR1 as SGHRS and CDR2 as YFSETQ. The CDR3 is CASSLSRATEAFF. The DNA for the CDR3 is TGCGCCAGCAGCCTTAGCAGGGCCACTGAAGCTTTCTTT. Together with reference TRBV5-1 and TRBJ1-1, the CDR3 gives the full variable domain: KAGVTQTPRYLIKTRGQQVTLSCSPISGHRSVSWYQQTPGQGLQFLFEYFSETQRNKGNFPGRFSGRQFSNSRSEMNVSTLELGDSALYLCASSLSRATEAFFGQGTRLTVV.

V usage is TRBV10-3 and J usage is TRBJ2-3; D might be TRBD2 (5 bases). Germline V gene sequence: CDR1 ENHRY, CDR2 SYGVKD. The CDR3 is 13 residues long. The V end lost 5 bases, the J end lost 3 bases, and 9 bases lay between the germline ends. The CDR3 reads CAISMRETDTQYF. The CDR3 nucleotides are TGTGCCATCAGTATGAGGGAAACAGATACGCAGTATTTT.

This chain joins TRBV3-1 (or the pseudogene TRBV3-2) and TRBJ2-3; no definite D call. The CDR3 is 13 residues long. Germline CDR1 LGHDT, CDR2 YNNKEL (reference sequence). Trimming took 0 bases from V and 9 from J, leaving 10 bases between them. The chain's CDR3 is CASSQDRLITQYF. The DNA of the CDR3 is TGTGCCAGCAGCCAAGATAGACTGATCACGCAGTATTTT.

V usage is TRBV6-1 and J usage is TRBJ1-4; 7 bases line up with TRBD1. Trimming took 3 bases from V and 8 from J; bases not matched to a gene: 3. This CDR3 comprises 13 residues. Looked up from germline, CDR1 is MNHNS and CDR2 is SASEGT. The CDR3 DNA follows: TGTGCCAGCAGTGACGGACAGGACGAAAAACTGTTTTTT. Translating gives CASSDGQDEKLFF.

The rearrangement joins TRBV30 to TRBJ2-3, with TRBD2 matching over 9 bases. The germline CDR1 and CDR2 sequences are GTSNPN and SVGIG (reference sequence). The CDR3 is 13 residues long. This chain's CDR3 is CGLGLAHTDTQYF. Here the CDR3 DNA reads TGTGGTTTGGGACTAGCACACACAGATACGCAGTATTTT.

This clone occurred a few times. The chain employs TRBV3-1 (or the pseudogene TRBV3-2) and TRBJ2-2; TRBD1 might be the D (6 bases). The germline V gene encodes CDR1 LGHDT and CDR2 YNNKEL (reference sequence). CDR3 length equals 15 residues. With 2 bases removed from V and 6 bases from J, the gap between germline ends came to 13 bases. The CDR3 loop reads CASSQNRDGSGELFF. In nucleotides, the CDR3 is TGTGCCAGCAGCCAAAACAGGGATGGGTCCGGGGAGCTGTTTTTT.

The chain couples TRBV29-1 to TRBJ1-1, with 7 bases that match TRBD1. Losses at the gene ends were 2 bases for V and 0 bases for J; bases not matched to a gene: 6. This CDR3 is built from 15 residues. Germline CDR1 is SQVTM and CDR2 is ANQGSEA. This chain's CDR3 is CSVEPLTGMNTEAFF. CDR3 in DNA: TGCAGCGTTGAACCCCTGACAGGGATGAACACTGAAGCTTTCTTT.

The gene calls are TRBV29-1 and TRBJ2-2; D is perhaps TRBD1 (6 bases). The CDR3 totals 14 residues. V was shortened by 7 bases and J by 7 bases, with 19 bases between the two germline ends. Germline assignment: CDR1 SQVTM and CDR2 ANQGSEA. The CDR3 nucleotides read TGCAGCGCCTGTGTGGCAGGGGTAAACGGGGAGCTGTTTTTT. Its protein product is CSACVAGVNGELFF.

This rearrangement joins TRBV3-1 (or the pseudogene TRBV3-2) to TRBJ2-7; D not certain. Germline V gene lookup returns CDR1 LGHDT and CDR2 YNNKEL (reference sequence). CDR3 length: 12 amino acids. V was shortened by 2 bases and J by 7 bases, with 9 bases between the two germline ends. The CDR3 loop is CASSQYTGEQYF. The CDR3 bases are TGTGCCAGCAGCCAATATACTGGTGAGCAGTACTTC.

The rearrangement links TRBV6-2 or TRBV6-3 to TRBJ2-1; TRBD1 matches at 10 bases. CDR1 and CDR2 (germline): MNHEY, SVGEGT. The CDR3 runs 16 residues. The junction had 9 bases not matched to a gene; V was cut back by 5 bases and J by 5 bases. The CDR3 protein is CASSKRGQGPDNEQFF. In DNA form, the CDR3 reads TGTGCCAGCAGTAAAAGGGGACAGGGGCCCGACAATGAGCAGTTCTTC.

This chain connects TRBV19 to TRBJ2-7; 12 bases align to TRBD2. This CDR3 spans 16 amino acids. CDR1 and CDR2 from the germline V gene are LNHDA and SQIVND (reference sequence). After removal of 4 bases from V and 2 bases from J, the junction contained 6 bases not matched to a gene. The CDR3 sequence is CASSTGLAGRTYEQYF. The CDR3 DNA sequence: TGTGCCAGTAGTACCGGACTAGCGGGAAGGACCTACGAGCAGTACTTC.

The chain has TRBV11-3 and TRBJ2-1, with 10 bases matching TRBD2. The CDR3 is made up of 14 amino acids. With V trimmed by 5 bases and J by 4 bases, 2 bases remained unmatched. The V gene's germline CDR1 is SGHNT and CDR2 YENEEA. The CDR3 region has the DNA TGTGCCAGCAGCCTAGCGGGAGAGTACAATGAGCAGTTCTTC. Translated: CASSLAGEYNEQFF.

V and J are TRBV7-9 and TRBJ2-4; D possibly corresponds to TRBD2 (5 bases). The CDR3 contains 14 residues. Germline CDR1 reads SEHNR; CDR2 reads FQNEAQ (reference sequence). V lost 2 bases, J lost 8 bases, and 13 bases lay in between. This CDR3 reads CASSLPRPRDIQYF. CDR3 nucleotides: TGTGCCAGCAGCTTACCTAGACCGAGGGACATTCAGTACTTC.

V gene TRBV23-1 combines with J gene TRBJ1-1; TRBD1 agrees at 9 bases. TRBV23-1 qualifies as an ORF whose function is uncertain. This CDR3 is built from 15 residues. V gave up 2 bases and J gave up 3 bases; unmatched junction bases: 4. DNA for the CDR3: TGCGCCAGCAGTCAAGAAGGGACAGGGCACACTGAAGCTTTCTTT. As protein: CASSQEGTGHTEAFF.

This chain connects TRBV30 to TRBJ1-5; D not resolved. The V gene's germline CDR1 is GTSNPN and CDR2 SVGIG (reference sequence). The V gene lost 3 bases and the J gene lost 7 bases, with 16 bases spanning the gap. The CDR3 extends over 14 amino acids. Here the CDR3 reads CAWSQVRAGQPQHF. The CDR3 nucleotides read TGTGCCTGGAGCCAGGTGAGGGCTGGGCAGCCCCAGCATTTT. The whole variable domain, remainder taken from reference TRBV30 and TRBJ1-5, is SQTIHQWPATLVQPVGSPLSLECTVEGTSNPNLYWYRQAAGRGLQLLFYSVGIGQISSEVPQNLSASRPQDRQFILSSKKLLLSDSGFYLCAWSQVRAGQPQHFGDGTRLSIL.

This clone has a single count. The chain links TRBV6-2 or TRBV6-3 to TRBJ1-2; D is undetermined. Per germline, CDR1 MNHEY and CDR2 SVGEGT. This CDR3 has 15 amino acids. V was shortened by 6 bases and J by 5 bases, with 19 bases between the two germline ends. CDR3 nucleotide sequence: TGTGCCAGCAGCTTTAGACGTCGGGAAGGTTATGGCTACACCTTC. As protein: CASSFRRREGYGYTF.